This T cell receptor beta chain was captured in a study of high-grade serous ovarian cancer treatment subgroups (TCRdb year 2021). Study-level background: Sequencing yielded a mean of 14,192 reads and around 7,000 unique TCR beta rearrangements per sample. The study examined TCR beta repertoires in high-grade serous ovarian cancer patients who were grouped under a laparoscopic triage algorithm by complete gross resection or by neoadjuvant chemotherapy response. The cohort comprised roughly 30 patients: approximately ten with no residual disease after primary surgery (R0), approximately ten excellent NACT responders, and approximately ten poor NACT responders. In total there were some 100 samples, since every patient provided one primary tumor sample and two metastatic tumor samples. Summary of the overall study and its limitations: Bulk tumor TCR sequencing lacked spatial information, limiting insight into HGSC tumor complexity and diversity. Neoantigen level correlated positively with TCR clonal relatedness, and copy number variation and mutation load from whole-genome sequencing showed a positive trend with TCR clonal relatedness. TCR repertoire analyses focused on CDR3; CDR1 and CDR2 were not analyzed. Repertoire similarity between tumors from the same patient ranged from about 0.1 to 0.8, while tumors from different patients showed almost no similarity.

The approximately 90 tumor samples underwent high-throughput TCR profiling with ImmunoSEQ. The study's own analysis went as follows. Repertoire diversity metrics included richness (unique productive sequences), clonality, evenness and relatedness; Bhattacharyya coefficient assessed similarity between samples. In a sensitivity analysis, TCRs with fewer than two reads were excluded, and consistent conclusions were obtained. This is the immuneACCESS table as TCRdb keeps it, with only in-frame sequences that have V and J called. A part of the clones is gone; compared with another copy, unresolved V genes explain less than half, and the rest is unexplained. V and J calls and clone size are given by that table; D and trimming were obtained from the DNA. This sample lists several thousand clones; around four fifths were detected once. The ten largest clones capture around 8% of the sample. At the junction V is shortened by 7 bases and J by 6 bases; bases outside the gene matches: 15. The CDR3 numbers 16 residues from cysteine through phenylalanine. Of all the DNA, just the CDR3 is kept, 48 bases in frame from base 1. Sequences LNHDA (CDR1) and SQIVND (CDR2) are obtained from the germline V gene (reference sequence).

To note about this clone: Its antigen remains unidentified. The input lacks base qualities; no much larger clone sits a single base away.

Tumor samples were collected prior to definitive surgery or chemotherapy. The MD Anderson Biospecimen Extraction Resource handled genomic DNA extraction, while the MD Anderson Cancer Genomics Laboratory carried out the TCR sequencing. The sample comprised tumor tissue. The rearranged segments are TRBV19 and TRBJ1-5; a stretch of 7 junction bases matches TRBD1. The receptor was isolated from a human donor with high-grade serous ovarian cancer. The nucleotides read TGTGCCAGTACCGGGACAGCCTCGGGGCGGTTTCAGCCCCAGCATTTT. This codes for CASTGTASGRFQPQHF.